The rows below give T cell receptor beta chains drawn from one sample of a study of OX40 agonist ivuxolimab in advanced cancers. The repertoire was sequenced with immunoSEQ multiplex PCR; TCRdb's copy has only in-frame clones and lacks some. The table records tens of thousands of clones, around 90% of them present only once. Sequenced here: CD4+ or CD8+ T cells sorted from blood, sampled in a trial of the OX40 agonist ivuxolimab. These TCRs come from an adult with an advanced solid tumor such as melanoma, head and neck, liver or kidney cancer. CDR3s include the opening cysteine and the closing phenylalanine or tryptophan. Each record gives: clone size, J gene, V gene, D gene, CDR3 protein, CDR3 DNA. The D gene is left open where the match is weak. The size of a clone is reported for some rows only, either as once, few or many, or as a class for expanded clones.

>.|TRBJ2-1|TRBV2|TRBD2
CASSLAGLPYNEQFF
TGTGCCAGCAGTCTAGCGGGTCTCCCCTACAATGAGCAGTTCTTC
>.|TRBJ2-7|TRBV7-6|TRBD2
CASSLGPGTSLRDEQYF
TGTGCCAGCAGCTTAGGTCCCGGGACTAGCCTCCGCGACGAGCAGTACTTC
>.|TRBJ1-6|TRBV9|.
CASSVEGRWPLHF
TGTGCCAGCAGCGTAGAGGGCCGCTGGCCCCTCCACTTT
>few|TRBJ2-1|TRBV28|.
CASSLPDPYNEQFF
TGTGCCAGCAGTTTGCCGGATCCTTACAATGAGCAGTTCTTC
>.|TRBJ2-7|TRBV7-9|TRBD2
CASSLGLASSYEQYF
TGTGCCAGCAGTCTAGGACTAGCGAGCTCCTACGAGCAGTACTTC
>.|TRBJ1-2|TRBV7-2|.
CASSLASQYGYTF
TGTGCCAGCAGCTTAGCGAGTCAGTACGGCTACACCTTC
>.|TRBJ1-5|TRBV28|.
CADGVEDQPQHF
TGTGCCGATGGAGTAGAGGATCAGCCCCAGCATTTT
>.|TRBJ1-3|TRBV6-6|.
CASKAPGARGNTIYF
TGTGCCAGCAAAGCCCCAGGGGCGAGGGGAAACACCATATATTTT
>few|TRBJ1-2|TRBV30|.
CAWSSTGLGGYTF
TGTGCCTGGAGTTCCACAGGGCTGGGTGGCTACACCTTC
>.|TRBJ1-2|TRBV2|.
CASSEKGPIGYGYTF
TGTGCCAGCAGTGAGAAAGGGCCGATAGGCTATGGCTACACCTTC
>once|TRBJ2-3|TRBV19|.
CASNHGGRDTQYF
TGTGCCAGTAATCACGGGGGTAGAGATACGCAGTATTTT
>.|TRBJ2-3|TRBV29-1|.
CSVDGSSTDTQYF
TGCAGCGTTGACGGCTCTAGCACAGATACGCAGTATTTT
>.|TRBJ1-4|TRBV2|.
CASSGARTEKLFF
TGTGCCAGCAGTGGGGCCCGCACTGAAAAACTGTTTTTT
>.|TRBJ1-3|TRBV19|.
CASSMPAGTSGNTIYF
TGTGCCAGTAGTATGCCCGCCGGGACCTCTGGAAACACCATATATTTT
>.|TRBJ1-1|TRBV7-9|TRBD1
CASSLSDRVAQKAFF
TGTGCCAGCAGCTTATCTGACAGGGTGGCTCAGAAAGCTTTCTTT
>.|TRBJ1-5|TRBV7-8|.
CASSFRADQPQHF
TGTGCCAGCAGCTTCAGGGCTGATCAGCCCCAGCATTTT
>.|TRBJ1-6|TRBV7-2|.
CASSPQERSPLHF
TGTGCCAGCAGCCCCCAAGAACGCTCACCCCTCCACTTT
>.|TRBJ1-6|TRBV9|.
CASSVEGSYNSPLHF
TGTGCCAGCAGCGTAGAAGGTTCCTATAATTCACCCCTCCACTTT
>few|TRBJ2-7|TRBV19|TRBD1
CASSMIGTGSYEQYF
TGTGCCAGTAGTATGATCGGGACAGGCTCCTACGAGCAGTACTTC
>.|TRBJ2-7|TRBV30|.
CAWSELSYEQYF
TGTGCCTGGAGTGAATTGTCGTACGAGCAGTACTTC
>.|TRBJ1-1|TRBV28|.
CASSLLSGGQAEAFF
TGTGCCAGCAGTTTACTCTCCGGGGGGCAGGCTGAAGCTTTCTTT
>.|TRBJ1-4|TRBV28|.
CASSLLEGGPTNEKLFF
TGTGCCAGCAGCCTCCTCGAGGGCGGACCAACTAATGAAAAACTGTTTTTT
>.|TRBJ1-1|TRBV11-2|.
CASSFLDLNTEAFF
TGTGCCAGCAGCTTTCTTGATCTGAACACTGAAGCTTTCTTT